This T cell receptor (beta chain) was documented in a study of blood T cell repertoires in COVID-19. Participants reported their clinical history, and cohort assignment relied on those reports. V was pared by 5 bases and J by 0 bases, with 8 bases between. The germline V gene has CDR1 SGHVS and CDR2 FQNEAQ. This CDR3 is built from 14 residues. Libraries were prepared by immunoSEQ multiplex PCR; TCRdb keeps only in-frame clonotypes and omits some of them. The table shows 150,000 to 200,000 clones, with 87% occurring only once. The clonotype originates from a woman aged 45-60 years who had recovered from COVID-19. The chain combines TRBV7-8 with TRBJ1-3; the D gene is possibly TRBD1 (6 bases). The sequenced sample was PBMCs or T cells enriched from blood (not recorded which). CDR3 in DNA: TGTGCCAGCAGCACGGACAGCTCTGGAAACACCATATATTTT. The encoded protein is CASSTDSSGNTIYF.